This is a list of T cell receptor beta chains from one sample in a study of blood T cells in healthy people across ages. TCRdb analysed the 5' RACE reads with MiXCR anew, one entry per CDR3 protein. Of over 600,000 distinct CDR3 sequences in the sample, about 61% are singletons; the top ten hold roughly 25%. The specimen sequenced was blood. Receptor source: a man aged 35 to 55 in good health. The CDR3 runs from the conserved cysteine through the conserved F or W. A D gene is named only where the DNA matches it firmly. Expanded clones get a size class; other rows say once, few or many, or leave the size out.

clone_size	j_call	v_call	d_call	cdr3_nt	cdr3_aa
-	TRBJ2-7	TRBV6-2/TRBV6-3	-	TGTGCCAGCAGTTACGGTTCTTTTTCCGAGCAGTACTTC	CASSYGSFSEQYF
-	TRBJ2-7	TRBV27	-	TGTGCCAGCAGTACCGGGACCAGAGCCTACGAGCAGTACTTC	CASSTGTRAYEQYF
few	TRBJ2-1	TRBV20-1	TRBD1	TGCAGTGCTGGGGACAGAACCTACAATGAGCAGTTCTTC	CSAGDRTYNEQFF
few	TRBJ2-3	TRBV5-1	-	TGCGCCAGCAGCGACATTGGGCCTACAGATACGCAGTATTTT	CASSDIGPTDTQYF
-	TRBJ2-5	TRBV4-1	-	TGCGCCAGCAGCCAAGATAGGAGCGGTTTCCAAGAGACCCAGTACTTC	CASSQDRSGFQETQYF
-	TRBJ2-5	TRBV5-1	-	TGCGCCAGCAGCCTGGAGACGGGGGTCCAAGAGACCCAGTACTTC	CASSLETGVQETQYF
-	TRBJ2-7	TRBV4-3	-	TGCGCCAGCAGCCAGGAGCAGGACGGAGGGCCATACGAGCAGTACTTC	CASSQEQDGGPYEQYF
once	TRBJ1-2	TRBV20-1	TRBD1	TGCAGTGCTAGAGACCGGGACAGGGGGCGATCGAACTATGGCTACACCTTC	CSARDRDRGRSNYGYTF
-	TRBJ2-7	TRBV7-2	-	TGTGCCAGCAGCTTATTGCCCTACAATGAGCAGTACTTC	CASSLLPYNEQYF
-	TRBJ2-7	TRBV28	TRBD2	TGTGCCAGCAGTCCCCGGAGCGGGAGGAAATACGAGCAGTACTTC	CASSPRSGRKYEQYF